This T cell receptor beta chain was obtained from a study of T cell repertoires in cytomegalovirus infection. CDR1 MNHEY and CDR2 SMNVEV come from the germline V gene (reference sequence). This CDR3 is built from 16 residues. V shed 0 bases and J shed 0 bases, with 9 bases lying between them. This clonotype was observed many times. TCRdb fed the reads into MiXCR, producing one record per CDR3 protein. The table shows some 600,000 distinct CDR3 sequences, with 20% to 30% occurring only once. The source material was CD8+ T cells from PBMCs. V and J are TRBV27 and TRBJ2-4, with D unresolved. This TCR was sampled from a human donor in good health (CMV status not recorded). Some clones in this sample may be carry-over from other donors' samples. The CDR3 DNA sequence: TGTGCCAGCAGTTTATCTGTGGGAACAGCCAAAAACATTCAGTACTTC. Protein product: CASSLSVGTAKNIQYF.